These T cell receptor beta chains were read from a single sample in a study of CD8+CD57+ T cells in acquired aplastic anemia. From the reads, TCRdb called clonotypes with MiXCR, one entry per CDR3 protein. The sample has 220,000 or so distinct CDR3 sequences; less than 75% are singletons. Material: sorted CD4+, CD8+, or CD8+CD57+ T cells (not recorded which) from PBMCs. The origin of the receptors is a human donor with aplastic anemia. Both conserved end residues are part of each CDR3. D genes are given only for firm matches. A clone size is listed for some rows: how often the clone was seen (once, few, many), or a class if it is expanded.

>TRBV29-1|-|TRBJ1-1|-
TGCAGCTGTCGGGCAGGGAACACTGAAGCTTTCTTT
CSCRAGNTEAFF
>TRBV10-3|few|TRBJ2-7|-
TGTGCCATCAGTGAGTCGACTGCGGGGGCTATCTACGAGCAGTACTTC
CAISESTAGAIYEQYF
>TRBV15|-|TRBJ2-1|TRBD1
TGTGTCACCAGCACCCGGTCGGGACAGGGGTTGAATGAGCAGTTCTTC
CVTSTRSGQGLNEQFF
>TRBV24-1|once|TRBJ2-3|TRBD1
TGTGCCACCAGTGATCGACAGGGGCCCACAGATACGCAGTATTTT
CATSDRQGPTDTQYF
>TRBV9|many|TRBJ2-3|-
TGTGCCAGCAGCGTAACCGGGACTCTACCGGGAGATACGCAGTATTTT
CASSVTGTLPGDTQYF
>TRBV11-2|many|TRBJ1-1|-
TGTGCCAGCAGCTTAGTTTATGGGACATATGAAGCTTTCTTT
CASSLVYGTYEAFF
>TRBV9|-|TRBJ2-7|TRBD2
TGTGCCAGCAGCGTCTCTGGGACTAGCGACTCCTACGAGCAGTACTTC
CASSVSGTSDSYEQYF
>TRBV7-9|-|TRBJ2-7|-
TGTGCCAGCAGCCTCGGCGGACCCACTACCTACGAGCAGTACTTC
CASSLGGPTTYEQYF
>TRBV29-1|few|TRBJ1-2|-
TGCAGCGTCGCCACGGACCCTTCTAACTATGGCTACACCTTC
CSVATDPSNYGYTF
>TRBV7-6|-|TRBJ2-1|TRBD2
TGTGCCAGCAGCTCGGGACTAGCGGGAGATAGGAAAAATGAGCAGTTCTTC
CASSSGLAGDRKNEQFF
>TRBV7-2|-|TRBJ2-3|-
TGTGCCAGCAGCTTAGTTGAATCCAATACGCAGTATTTT
CASSLVESNTQYF
>TRBV11-3|-|TRBJ1-1|-
TGTGCCAGCAGCCGAAAGGTCCTAGGGCCAGGGGAGAACACTGAAGCTTTCTTT
CASSRKVLGPGENTEAFF
>TRBV10-2|once|TRBJ2-7|-
TGCGCCAGCAGTGAGTTAGGGGACGAGCAGTACTTC
CASSELGDEQYF
>TRBV19|few|TRBJ2-1|-
TGTGCCAGTAGTCATACCCCGTTCTTC
CASSHTPFF
>TRBV20-1|many|TRBJ1-4|-
TGCAGTGCCCAAGGGGGGTGGAATGAAAAACTGTTTTTT
CSAQGGWNEKLFF
>TRBV5-1|few|TRBJ2-7|TRBD1
TGCGCCAGCAGCCCCACCGGGGGACAGGGGAACTACGAGCAGTACTTC
CASSPTGGQGNYEQYF
>TRBV15|-|TRBJ2-1|TRBD2
TGTGCCACCAGCAGCTGGGGACTAGCGGGGGCCCATGAGCAGTTCTTC
CATSSWGLAGAHEQFF
>TRBV15|-|TRBJ2-7|-
TGTGCCGCCAGCAGCCCGGTCACAGGGAAAGGGTACGAGCAGTACTTC
CAASSPVTGKGYEQYF
>TRBV6-4|many|TRBJ2-1|TRBD2
TGTGCCAGCCGAGTCTTGGGACTAGCGGGGGGACACAATGAGCAGTTCTTC
CASRVLGLAGGHNEQFF
>TRBV10-3|-|TRBJ1-1|-
TGTGCCATCAGTGAGAACGGGGGGCAAGACACTGAAGCTTTCTTT
CAISENGGQDTEAFF
>TRBV7-9|-|TRBJ2-5|-
TGTGCCAGCAGCCCCGGGCCGCACCAAGAGACCCAGTACTTC
CASSPGPHQETQYF
>TRBV6-1|-|TRBJ2-2|TRBD1
TGTGCCAGCCTAACCGTTCAGGGGGCTGTCGGGGAGCTGTTTTTT
CASLTVQGAVGELFF
>TRBV20-1|-|TRBJ2-5|-
TGCAGTGCACCCGACATAAACCAAGAGACCCAGTACTTC
CSAPDINQETQYF
>TRBV7-2|-|TRBJ2-6|-
TGTGCCAGCAGCCGCGAGTCTGGGGCCAACGTCCTGACTTTC
CASSRESGANVLTF
>TRBV2|-|TRBJ1-2|TRBD1
TGTGCCAGCAGTGAGGACAGGATCTATGGCTACACCTTC
CASSEDRIYGYTF
>TRBV29-1|-|TRBJ2-2|-
TGCAGCGTTGAAGGCCTACGGAATCTAAAGGCCGGGGAGCTGTTTTTT
CSVEGLRNLKAGELFF
>TRBV20-1|-|TRBJ2-7|TRBD2
TGCAGTGCTACAAGCCGGGTAGCGGGGAATTACGAGCAGTACTTC
CSATSRVAGNYEQYF
>TRBV15|-|TRBJ1-1|-
TGTGCCACCAGCGCGCGGGGGGAGAACACTGAAGCTTTCTTT
CATSARGENTEAFF
>TRBV11-3|-|TRBJ2-2|TRBD1
TGTGCCAGCAGCTTAGGGGACAGGGGGCGATCCGGGGAGCTGTTTTTT
CASSLGDRGRSGELFF
>TRBV4-1|many|TRBJ1-5|-
TGCGCCAGCAGTCCTACCTACAGTAATAGCAATCAGCCCCAGCATTTT
CASSPTYSNSNQPQHF
>TRBV7-9|once|TRBJ2-7|-
TGTGCCAGCAGCTTTAGCTTCTACGAGCAGTACTTC
CASSFSFYEQYF
>TRBV12-3/TRBV12-4|-|TRBJ2-7|TRBD1
TGTGCCAGCAGTTTAGGGACAGGGGGCGTCCACGAGCAGTACTTC
CASSLGTGGVHEQYF
>TRBV10-3|few|TRBJ2-3|-
TGTGCCATCAGCTCGGGGGGGACAGGGAGTTCAGATACGCAGTATTTT
CAISSGGTGSSDTQYF
>TRBV2|-|TRBJ2-2|-
TGTGCCAGCAGTGTTGCGGTTGACTCCCCAACGAACACCGGGGAGCTGTTTTTT
CASSVAVDSPTNTGELFF
>TRBV12-3/TRBV12-4|-|TRBJ2-1|TRBD2
TGTGCCAGCAGTTTTACGCCCGCGGAGCGGGGCTCCTACAATGAGCAGTTCTTC
CASSFTPAERGSYNEQFF
>TRBV2|-|TRBJ2-5|-
TGTGCCACCAGTGACCCCCGTGGAGGGGTCGGGGAGACCCAGTACTTC
CATSDPRGGVGETQYF
>TRBV6-5|many|TRBJ2-3|-
TGTGCCAGCAGCCCGACTCCATTCCCCACAGATACGCAGTATTTT
CASSPTPFPTDTQYF